The source of this T cell receptor beta chain is a study of T-cell memory formation after mild COVID-19. Study outcomes and limitations: Pre-infection memory carried some responding clones, suggesting that cross-reactive memory joined.

In this sample, this clonotype turned up a few times. Its antigen is unknown. Constant-segment primers and 5'RACE yielded cDNA libraries for TCR alpha and TCR beta, each carrying sample barcodes and UMIs. TCRdb recomputed calls from the 5' RACE reads with MiXCR, one row per CDR3 protein. The sample has 550,000 to 700,000 distinct CDR3 sequences, 15% to 20% seen once. The material sequenced was PBMCs or a T cell subset sorted from them (not recorded which). This clonotype was obtained from an adult woman who had mild COVID-19 (a few samples of this study predate the infection). Cell type and time point are not known.

The CDR3 is CASSPHRLDRGNSYEQYF. In DNA form, the CDR3 reads TGTGCCAGCAGTCCACACCGCTTGGACAGGGGAAACTCCTACGAGCAGTACTTC. The chain uses TRBV6-5 and TRBJ2-7; 9 bases fit TRBD1. This CDR3 region has 18 residues. The V gene's germline CDR1 is MNHEY and CDR2 SVGAGI. Germline trimming cut 5 bases from V and 0 bases from J; bases unmatched to any gene: 14.